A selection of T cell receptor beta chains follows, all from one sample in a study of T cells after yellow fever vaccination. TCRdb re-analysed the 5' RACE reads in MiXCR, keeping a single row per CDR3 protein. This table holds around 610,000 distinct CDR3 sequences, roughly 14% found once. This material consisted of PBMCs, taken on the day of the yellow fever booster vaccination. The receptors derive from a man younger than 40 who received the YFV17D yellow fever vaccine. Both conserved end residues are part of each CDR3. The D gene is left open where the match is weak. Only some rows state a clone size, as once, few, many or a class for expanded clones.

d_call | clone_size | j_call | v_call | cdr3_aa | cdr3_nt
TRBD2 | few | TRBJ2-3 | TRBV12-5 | CASGPGLAGVSDTQYF | TGTGCTAGTGGTCCGGGACTAGCGGGAGTGTCCGATACGCAGTATTTT
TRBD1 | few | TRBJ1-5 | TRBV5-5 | CASSWRQGGQPQHF | TGTGCCAGCAGCTGGCGACAGGGGGGACAGCCCCAGCATTTT
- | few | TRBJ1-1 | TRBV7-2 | CASSGWAFNTEAFF | TGTGCCAGCAGCGGGTGGGCCTTTAACACTGAAGCTTTCTTT
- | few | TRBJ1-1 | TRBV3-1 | CASTDVDTEAFF | TGTGCCAGCACCGATGTAGACACTGAAGCTTTCTTT
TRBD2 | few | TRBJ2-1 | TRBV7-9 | CASSPPLTSGQQFF | TGTGCCAGCAGCCCGCCCCTGACTAGCGGCCAGCAGTTCTTC
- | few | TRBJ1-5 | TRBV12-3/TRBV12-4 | CASSTEGNQPQHF | TGTGCCAGCAGCACAGAGGGCAATCAGCCCCAGCATTTT
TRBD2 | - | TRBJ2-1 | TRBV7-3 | CASSLTGGVAELPNNEQFF | TGTGCCAGCAGCTTAACGGGAGGGGTAGCGGAGCTACCAAACAATGAGCAGTTCTTC
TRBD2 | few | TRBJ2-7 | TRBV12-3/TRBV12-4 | CASSLRVSSGNEQYF | TGTGCCAGCAGTTTGAGGGTCTCTAGCGGGAACGAGCAGTACTTC
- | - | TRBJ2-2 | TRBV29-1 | CSSRLANTGELFF | TGCAGCTCTCGACTAGCGAACACCGGGGAGCTGTTTTTT
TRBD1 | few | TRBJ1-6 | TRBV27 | CASGDRDSSYNSPLHF | TGTGCCAGCGGGGACAGGGACAGTTCCTATAATTCACCCCTCCACTTT
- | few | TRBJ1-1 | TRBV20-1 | CSAREAGLGTEAFF | TGCAGTGCTAGAGAGGCAGGATTAGGAACTGAAGCTTTCTTT
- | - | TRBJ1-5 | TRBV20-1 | CSARQVTVQNQPQHF | TGCAGTGCTAGACAGGTCACAGTCCAAAATCAGCCCCAGCATTTT
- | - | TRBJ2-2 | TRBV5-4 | CASSWTYTGELFF | TGTGCCAGCAGCTGGACCTACACCGGGGAGCTGTTTTTT
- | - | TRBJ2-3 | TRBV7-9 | CASSVPGSTDTQYF | TGTGCCAGCAGCGTGCCGGGCTCCACAGATACGCAGTATTTT
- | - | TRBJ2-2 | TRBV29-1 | CSVVQANTGELFF | TGCAGCGTTGTCCAGGCGAACACCGGGGAGCTGTTTTTT
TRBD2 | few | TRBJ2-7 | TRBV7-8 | CASSWGGRESSSYEQYF | TGTGCCAGCAGCTGGGGCGGGAGGGAATCTAGCTCCTACGAGCAGTACTTC
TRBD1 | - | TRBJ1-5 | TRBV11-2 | CASSRTLTGQGNQPQHF | TGTGCCAGCAGTCGTACCTTAACTGGACAGGGGAATCAGCCCCAGCATTTT
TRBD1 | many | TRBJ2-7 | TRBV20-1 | CSVGQGAYEQYF | TGCAGTGTCGGACAGGGGGCCTACGAGCAGTACTTC
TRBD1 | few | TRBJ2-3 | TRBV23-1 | CASGTGVVMDTQYF | TGCGCCAGCGGTACAGGGGTGGTGATGGATACGCAGTATTTT
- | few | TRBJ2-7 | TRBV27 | CASSLLPGTGEQYF | TGTGCCAGCAGTTTGCTCCCCGGGACGGGCGAGCAGTACTTC
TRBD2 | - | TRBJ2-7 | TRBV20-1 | CSVARPGGSQYEQYF | TGCAGTGTCGCGCGCCCTGGCGGGAGTCAATACGAGCAGTACTTC
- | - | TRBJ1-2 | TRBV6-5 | CASSYSGYGGERGYTF | TGTGCCAGCAGTTACTCCGGGTACGGCGGGGAGAGGGGCTACACCTTC
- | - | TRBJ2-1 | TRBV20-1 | CSARMGREQFF | TGCAGTGCTAGGATGGGGAGAGAGCAGTTCTTC
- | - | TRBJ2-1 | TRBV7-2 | CASSLELAEWNEQFF | TGTGCCAGCAGCTTAGAGTTGGCTGAGTGGAATGAGCAGTTCTTC
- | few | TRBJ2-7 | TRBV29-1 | CSVVATPSVNEQYF | TGCAGCGTTGTGGCCACCCCCTCCGTGAACGAGCAGTACTTC
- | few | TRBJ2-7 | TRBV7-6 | CASSQRDSEYEQYF | TGTGCCAGCAGCCAAAGGGACTCTGAATACGAGCAGTACTTC
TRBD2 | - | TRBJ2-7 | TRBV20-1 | CSARDAEREYEQYF | TGCAGTGCTAGAGATGCTGAGCGGGAATACGAGCAGTACTTC
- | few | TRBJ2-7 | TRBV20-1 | CSTLRGAYEQYF | TGCAGTACATTGCGGGGAGCCTACGAGCAGTACTTC
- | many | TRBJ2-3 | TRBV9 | CASSVAGGKGDTQYF | TGTGCCAGCAGCGTAGCTGGGGGAAAAGGGGATACGCAGTATTTT
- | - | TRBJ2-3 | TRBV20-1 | CSARDPGAALTQYF | TGCAGTGCTAGAGATCCGGGAGCAGCTTTGACGCAGTATTTT
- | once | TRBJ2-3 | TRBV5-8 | CASRRDRPADTQYF | TGTGCCAGCAGACGGGACCGCCCGGCAGATACGCAGTATTTT
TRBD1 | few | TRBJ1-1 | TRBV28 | CASNPGQGGEAFF | TGTGCCAGCAATCCAGGACAGGGCGGGGAAGCTTTCTTT
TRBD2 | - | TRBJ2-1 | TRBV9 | CASSEDSGRYNEQFF | TGTGCCAGCAGCGAGGATAGCGGGAGGTACAATGAGCAGTTCTTC
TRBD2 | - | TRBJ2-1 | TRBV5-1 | CASSFGPSGSNNEQFF | TGCGCCAGCAGCTTCGGTCCTAGCGGGAGCAACAATGAGCAGTTCTTC
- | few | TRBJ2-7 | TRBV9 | CASSKVADLTPYEQYF | TGTGCCAGCAGCAAGGTTGCTGACCTAACTCCCTACGAGCAGTACTTC
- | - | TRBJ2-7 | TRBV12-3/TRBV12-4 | CASKRDGLAYEQYF | TGTGCCAGCAAAAGGGACGGACTGGCCTACGAGCAGTACTTC
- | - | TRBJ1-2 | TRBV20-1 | CSAPTLDVGYTF | TGCAGTGCTCCCACTCTAGACGTTGGCTACACCTTC
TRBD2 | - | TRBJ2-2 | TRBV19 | CASSLPSGLAVTGELFF | TGTGCCAGTAGCCTACCCTCGGGGCTAGCGGTCACCGGGGAGCTGTTTTTT
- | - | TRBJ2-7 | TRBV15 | CATSRVPGGYEQYF | TGTGCCACCAGCAGAGTTCCGGGTGGGTACGAGCAGTACTTC
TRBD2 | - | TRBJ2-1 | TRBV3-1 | CASSQGLAEGHEQFF | TGTGCCAGCAGCCAAGGCCTAGCGGAGGGGCATGAGCAGTTCTTC
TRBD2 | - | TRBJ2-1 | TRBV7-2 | CASRAPSGSTYNEQFF | TGTGCCAGCAGAGCCCCTAGCGGTTCAACGTACAATGAGCAGTTCTTC
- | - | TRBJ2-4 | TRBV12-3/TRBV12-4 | CASSFEEGQLNIQYF | TGTGCCAGCAGTTTTGAAGAAGGACAGCTAAACATTCAGTACTTC
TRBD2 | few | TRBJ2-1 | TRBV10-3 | CATLPGLAGRYNEQFF | TGTGCCACCCTACCCGGACTAGCGGGACGATACAATGAGCAGTTCTTC
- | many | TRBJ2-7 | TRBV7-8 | CASSLDLGGDIGYEQYF | TGTGCCAGCAGCTTAGATTTGGGGGGGGACATAGGCTACGAGCAGTACTTC
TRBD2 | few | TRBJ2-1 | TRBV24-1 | CATSDTQRESFHNEQFF | TGTGCCACCAGTGATACCCAGCGGGAGTCCTTCCACAATGAGCAGTTCTTC
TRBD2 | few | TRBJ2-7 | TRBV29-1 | CSVHSLSGTYEQYF | TGCAGCGTCCATAGTCTTAGCGGGACCTACGAGCAGTACTTC
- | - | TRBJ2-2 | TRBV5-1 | CASSHTIGETGELFF | TGCGCCAGCAGCCATACGATCGGGGAGACCGGGGAGCTGTTTTTT
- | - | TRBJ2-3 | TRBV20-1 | CSARFSDTDTQYF | TGCAGTGCTAGATTCAGCGACACAGATACGCAGTATTTT
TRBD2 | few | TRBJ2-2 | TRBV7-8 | CASSPGLAGASGELFF | TGTGCCAGCAGCCCGGGACTAGCGGGAGCCTCCGGGGAGCTGTTTTTT
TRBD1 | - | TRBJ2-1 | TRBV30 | CAWSPPDRGNEQFF | TGTGCCTGGAGTCCCCCGGACAGGGGGAATGAGCAGTTCTTC
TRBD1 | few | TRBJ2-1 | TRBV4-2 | CASSQILDQGAKNEQFF | TGTGCCAGCAGCCAAATTTTGGACCAGGGGGCTAAGAATGAGCAGTTCTTC
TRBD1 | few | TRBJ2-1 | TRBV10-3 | CAIGQGGNEQFF | TGTGCCATAGGACAGGGGGGCAATGAGCAGTTCTTC
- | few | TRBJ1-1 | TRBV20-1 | CSAIPGGVNTEAFF | TGCAGTGCTATCCCCGGGGGCGTGAACACTGAAGCTTTCTTT
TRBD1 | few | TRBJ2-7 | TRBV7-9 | CASSSDRDSDEQYF | TGTGCCAGCAGCTCTGACAGGGATTCCGACGAGCAGTACTTC
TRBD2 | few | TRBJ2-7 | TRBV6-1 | CASSSTGSGVSSYEQYF | TGTGCCAGCAGCTCGACAGGTAGCGGGGTGTCCTCCTACGAGCAGTACTTC